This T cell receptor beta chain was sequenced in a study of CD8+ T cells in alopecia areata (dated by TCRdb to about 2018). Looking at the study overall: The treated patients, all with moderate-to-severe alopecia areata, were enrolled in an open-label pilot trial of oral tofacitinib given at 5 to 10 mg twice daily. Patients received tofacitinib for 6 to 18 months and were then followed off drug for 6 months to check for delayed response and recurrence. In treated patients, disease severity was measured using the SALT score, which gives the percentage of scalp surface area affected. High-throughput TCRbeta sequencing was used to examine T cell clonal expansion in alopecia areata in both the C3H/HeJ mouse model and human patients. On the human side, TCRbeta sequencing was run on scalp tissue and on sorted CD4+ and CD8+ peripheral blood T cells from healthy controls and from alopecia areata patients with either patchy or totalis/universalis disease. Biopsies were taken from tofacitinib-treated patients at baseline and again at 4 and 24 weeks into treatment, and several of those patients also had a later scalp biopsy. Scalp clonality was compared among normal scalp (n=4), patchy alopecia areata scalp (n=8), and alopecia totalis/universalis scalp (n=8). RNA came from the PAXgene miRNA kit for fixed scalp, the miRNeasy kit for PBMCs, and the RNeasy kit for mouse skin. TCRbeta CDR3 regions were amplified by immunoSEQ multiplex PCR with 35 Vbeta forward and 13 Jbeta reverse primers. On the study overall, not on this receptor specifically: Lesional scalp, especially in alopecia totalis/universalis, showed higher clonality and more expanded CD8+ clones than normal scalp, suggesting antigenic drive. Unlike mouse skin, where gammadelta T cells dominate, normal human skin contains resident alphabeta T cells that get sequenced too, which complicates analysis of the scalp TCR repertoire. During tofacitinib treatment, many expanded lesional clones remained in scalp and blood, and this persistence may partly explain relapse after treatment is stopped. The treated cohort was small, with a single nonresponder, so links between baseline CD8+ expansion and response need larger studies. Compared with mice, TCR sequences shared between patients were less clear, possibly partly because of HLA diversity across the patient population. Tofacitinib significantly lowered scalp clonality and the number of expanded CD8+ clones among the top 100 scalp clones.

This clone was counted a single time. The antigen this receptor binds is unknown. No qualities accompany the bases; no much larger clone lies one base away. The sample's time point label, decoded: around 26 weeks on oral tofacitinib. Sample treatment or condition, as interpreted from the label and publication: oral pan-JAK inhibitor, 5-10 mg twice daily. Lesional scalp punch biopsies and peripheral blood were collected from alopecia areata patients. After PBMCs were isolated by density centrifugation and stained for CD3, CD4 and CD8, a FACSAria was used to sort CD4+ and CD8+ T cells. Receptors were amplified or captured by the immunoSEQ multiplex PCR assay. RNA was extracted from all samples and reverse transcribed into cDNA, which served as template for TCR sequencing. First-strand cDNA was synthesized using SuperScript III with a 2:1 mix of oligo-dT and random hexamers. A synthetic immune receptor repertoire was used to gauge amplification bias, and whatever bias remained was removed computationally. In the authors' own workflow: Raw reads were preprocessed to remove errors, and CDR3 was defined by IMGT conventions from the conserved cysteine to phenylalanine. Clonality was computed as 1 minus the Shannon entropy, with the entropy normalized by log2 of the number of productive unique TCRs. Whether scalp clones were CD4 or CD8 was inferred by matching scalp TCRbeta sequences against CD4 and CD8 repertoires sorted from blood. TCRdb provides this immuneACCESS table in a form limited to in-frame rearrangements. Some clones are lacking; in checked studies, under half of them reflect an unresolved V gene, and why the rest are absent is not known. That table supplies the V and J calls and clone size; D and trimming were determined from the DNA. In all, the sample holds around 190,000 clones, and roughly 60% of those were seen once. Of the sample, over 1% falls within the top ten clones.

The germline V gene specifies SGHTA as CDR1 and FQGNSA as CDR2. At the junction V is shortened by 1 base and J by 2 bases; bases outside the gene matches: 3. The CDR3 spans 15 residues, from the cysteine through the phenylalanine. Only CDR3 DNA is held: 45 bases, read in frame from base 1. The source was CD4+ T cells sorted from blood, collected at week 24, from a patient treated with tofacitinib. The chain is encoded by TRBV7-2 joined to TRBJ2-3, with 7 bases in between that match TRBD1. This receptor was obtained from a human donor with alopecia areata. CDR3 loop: CASSLGGGPTDTQYF. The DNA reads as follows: TGTGCCAGCAGCTTAGGAGGGGGCCCCACAGATACGCAGTATTTT.